This entry is about one T cell receptor (beta chain). Its specificity is not known. V was pared by 2 bases and J by 2 bases, with 18 bases of the junction left unmatched. There are 21 residues in the CDR3. Per germline, CDR1 MNHEY and CDR2 SVGAGI. The sample comes from a study of T cell repertoires in cytomegalovirus infection. Study at large: The authors relied on CMV epitopes, both recently identified HLA-C-restricted and well-studied HLA-B-restricted.

TCRdb redid the calling of the reads with MiXCR, one entry per CDR3 protein. Seen here are 650,000 to 900,000 distinct CDR3 sequences, approximately 32% observed once, and the top ten hold over 10%. Specimen: cultured CD8+ T cells from PBMCs, collected from culture after CMV antigen stimulation. The gene calls are TRBV6-5 and TRBJ2-2, with 9 bases matching TRBD1. The TCR sequence derives from a human donor in good health (CMV status not recorded). Some clones in this sample may be carry-over from other donors' samples. CDR3 bases: TGTGCCAGCAGTTACCCCCGACAGGGGGAGCCGGGTCCCCGAAACACCGGGGAGCTGTTTTTT. It yields the protein CASSYPRQGEPGPRNTGELFF.